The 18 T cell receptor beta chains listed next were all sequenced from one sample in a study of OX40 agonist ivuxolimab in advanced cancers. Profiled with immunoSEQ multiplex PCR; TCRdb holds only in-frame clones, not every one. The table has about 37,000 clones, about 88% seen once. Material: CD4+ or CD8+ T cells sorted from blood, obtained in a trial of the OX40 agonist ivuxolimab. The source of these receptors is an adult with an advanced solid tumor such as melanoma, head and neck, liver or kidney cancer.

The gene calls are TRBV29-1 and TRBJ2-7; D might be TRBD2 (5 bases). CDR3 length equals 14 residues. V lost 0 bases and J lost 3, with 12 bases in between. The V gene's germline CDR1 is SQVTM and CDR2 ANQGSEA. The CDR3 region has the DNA TGCAGCGTTGAAGACCCCGGGGAAGACTACGAGCAGTACTTC. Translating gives CSVEDPGEDYEQYF.

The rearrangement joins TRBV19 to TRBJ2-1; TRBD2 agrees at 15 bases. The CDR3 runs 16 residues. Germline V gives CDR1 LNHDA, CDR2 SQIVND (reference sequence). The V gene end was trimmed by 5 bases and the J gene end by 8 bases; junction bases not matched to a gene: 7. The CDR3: CASSGLAGGPYHEQFF. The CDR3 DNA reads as TGTGCCAGTAGTGGACTAGCGGGGGGGCCGTATCATGAGCAGTTCTTC. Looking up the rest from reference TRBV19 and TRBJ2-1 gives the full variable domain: DGGITQSPKYLFRKEGQNVTLSCEQNLNHDAMYWYRQDPGQGLRLIYYSQIVNDFQKGDIAEGYSVSREKKESFPLTVTSAQKNPTAFYLCASSGLAGGPYHEQFFGPGTRLTVL.

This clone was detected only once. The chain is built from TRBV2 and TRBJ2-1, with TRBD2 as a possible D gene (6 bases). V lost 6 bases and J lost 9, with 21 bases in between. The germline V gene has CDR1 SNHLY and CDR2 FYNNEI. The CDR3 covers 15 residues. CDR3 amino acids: CASSHLGGNPGEQFF. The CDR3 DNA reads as TGTGCCAGCAGCCATCTTGGGGGGAACCCAGGTGAGCAGTTCTTC.

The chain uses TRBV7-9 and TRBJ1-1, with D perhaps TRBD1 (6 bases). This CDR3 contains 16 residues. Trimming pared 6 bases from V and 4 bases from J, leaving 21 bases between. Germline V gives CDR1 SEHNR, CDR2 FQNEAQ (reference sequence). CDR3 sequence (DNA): TGTGCCAGCAGATTACGCCGATCAGGGGAGGGCACTGAAGCTTTCTTT. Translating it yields CASRLRRSGEGTEAFF.

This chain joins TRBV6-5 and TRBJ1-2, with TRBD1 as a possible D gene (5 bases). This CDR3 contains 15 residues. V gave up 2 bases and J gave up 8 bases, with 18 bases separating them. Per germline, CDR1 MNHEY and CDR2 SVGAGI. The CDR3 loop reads CASSYRGGFKIGYTF. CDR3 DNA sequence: TGTGCCAGCAGTTACAGGGGCGGATTCAAGATCGGCTACACCTTC.

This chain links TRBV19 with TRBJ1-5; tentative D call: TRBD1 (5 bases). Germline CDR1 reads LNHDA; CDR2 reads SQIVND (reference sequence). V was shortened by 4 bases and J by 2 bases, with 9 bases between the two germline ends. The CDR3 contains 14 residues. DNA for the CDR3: TGTGCCAGTAGTACAGGGTACCGCAATCAGCCCCAGCATTTT. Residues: CASSTGYRNQPQHF. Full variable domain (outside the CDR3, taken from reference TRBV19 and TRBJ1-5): DGGITQSPKYLFRKEGQNVTLSCEQNLNHDAMYWYRQDPGQGLRLIYYSQIVNDFQKGDIAEGYSVSREKKESFPLTVTSAQKNPTAFYLCASSTGYRNQPQHFGDGTRLSIL.

The CDR3 spells CASSYGGEVYEQYF. In nucleotides, the CDR3 is TGTGCCAGCAGTTACGGGGGGGAGGTCTACGAGCAGTACTTC. V usage is TRBV27 and J usage is TRBJ2-7; 8 nucleotides align to TRBD2. This CDR3 region has 14 residues. V lost 4 bases to trimming and J lost 3 bases; unmatched junction nucleotides: 5. Germline loops: CDR1 MNHEY, CDR2 SMNVEV (reference sequence).

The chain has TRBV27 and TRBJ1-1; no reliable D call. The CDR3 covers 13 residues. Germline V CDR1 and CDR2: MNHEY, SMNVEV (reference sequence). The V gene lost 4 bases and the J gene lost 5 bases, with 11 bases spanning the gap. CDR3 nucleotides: TGTGCCAGCAGTTCCGGAGCGGGTACTGAAGCTTTCTTT. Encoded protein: CASSSGAGTEAFF.

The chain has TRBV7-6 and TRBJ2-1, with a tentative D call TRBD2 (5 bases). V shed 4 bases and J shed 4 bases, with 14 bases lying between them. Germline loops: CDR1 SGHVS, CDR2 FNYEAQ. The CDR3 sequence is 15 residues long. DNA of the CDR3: TGTGCCAGCAGCTCTGGAGGATTACTATACAATGAGCAGTTCTTC. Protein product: CASSSGGLLYNEQFF.

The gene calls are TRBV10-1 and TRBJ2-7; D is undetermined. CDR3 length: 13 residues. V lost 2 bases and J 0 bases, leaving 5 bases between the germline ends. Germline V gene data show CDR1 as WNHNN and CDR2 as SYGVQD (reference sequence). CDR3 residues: CASSEPGSYEQYF. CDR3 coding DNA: TGCGCCAGCAGTGAGCCTGGCTCCTACGAGCAGTACTTC.

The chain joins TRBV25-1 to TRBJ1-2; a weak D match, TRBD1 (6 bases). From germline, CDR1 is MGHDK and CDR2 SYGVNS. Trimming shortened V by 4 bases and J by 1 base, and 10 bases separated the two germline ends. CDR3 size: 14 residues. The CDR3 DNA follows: TGTGCCAGCAGTGGTTGGACAGATAACTATGGCTACACCTTC. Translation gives CASSGWTDNYGYTF.

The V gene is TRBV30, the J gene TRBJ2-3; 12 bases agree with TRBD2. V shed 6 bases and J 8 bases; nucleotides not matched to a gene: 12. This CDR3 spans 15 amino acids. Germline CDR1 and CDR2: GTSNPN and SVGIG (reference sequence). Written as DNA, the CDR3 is TGTGCCTGCCTGACTAGCGGGGGTTTCTTGAGTACGCAGTATTTT. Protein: CACLTSGGFLSTQYF.

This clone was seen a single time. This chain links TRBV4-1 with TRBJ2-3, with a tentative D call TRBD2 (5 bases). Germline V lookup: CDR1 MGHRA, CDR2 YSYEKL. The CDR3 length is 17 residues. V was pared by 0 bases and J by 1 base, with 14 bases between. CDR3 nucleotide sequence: TGCGCCAGCAGCCAAGATGGAGCGAGCGGCCGCACAGATACGCAGTATTTT. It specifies CASSQDGASGRTDTQYF.

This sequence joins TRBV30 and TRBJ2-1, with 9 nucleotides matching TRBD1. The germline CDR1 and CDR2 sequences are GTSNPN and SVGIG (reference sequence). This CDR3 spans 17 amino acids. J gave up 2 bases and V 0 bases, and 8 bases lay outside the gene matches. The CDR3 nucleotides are TGTGCCTGGAGTGTTGGGACAGGGTACCCAGCCTACAATGAGCAGTTCTTC. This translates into CAWSVGTGYPAYNEQFF. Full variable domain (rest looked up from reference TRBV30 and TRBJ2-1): SQTIHQWPATLVQPVGSPLSLECTVEGTSNPNLYWYRQAAGRGLQLLFYSVGIGQISSEVPQNLSASRPQDRQFILSSKKLLLSDSGFYLCAWSVGTGYPAYNEQFFGPGTRLTVL.

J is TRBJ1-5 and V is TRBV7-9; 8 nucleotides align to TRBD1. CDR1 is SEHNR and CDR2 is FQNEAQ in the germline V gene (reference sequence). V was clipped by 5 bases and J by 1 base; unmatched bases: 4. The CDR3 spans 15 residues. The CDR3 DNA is TGTGCCAGCAGCGGTGACAGGGGCAGCAATCAGCCCCAGCATTTT. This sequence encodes CASSGDRGSNQPQHF.

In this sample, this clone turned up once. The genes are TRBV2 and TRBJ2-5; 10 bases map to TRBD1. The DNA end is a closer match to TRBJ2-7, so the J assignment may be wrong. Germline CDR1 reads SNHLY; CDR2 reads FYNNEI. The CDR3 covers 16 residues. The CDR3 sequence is CASIPHRDRGSYEQYF. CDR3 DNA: TGTGCCAGCATCCCCCACCGGGACAGGGGAAGTTACGAGCAGTACTTC.

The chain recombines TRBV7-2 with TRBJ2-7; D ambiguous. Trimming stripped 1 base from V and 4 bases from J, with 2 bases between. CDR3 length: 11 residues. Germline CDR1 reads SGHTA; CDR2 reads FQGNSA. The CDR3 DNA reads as TGTGCCAGCAGCTTAGTGTACGAGCAGTACTTC. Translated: CASSLVYEQYF.

CDR3 coding DNA: TGTGCCAGCACCCCCAAGGGGGGGTTCGACGAGCAGTACTTC. Translating gives CASTPKGGFDEQYF. This sequence joins TRBV5-6 and TRBJ2-7; TRBD2 is a possible D gene (7 bases). The CDR3 totals 14 residues. From germline, CDR1 is SGHDT and CDR2 YYEEEE. The V and J ends lost 6 bases and 5 bases respectively, with 18 bases between them.